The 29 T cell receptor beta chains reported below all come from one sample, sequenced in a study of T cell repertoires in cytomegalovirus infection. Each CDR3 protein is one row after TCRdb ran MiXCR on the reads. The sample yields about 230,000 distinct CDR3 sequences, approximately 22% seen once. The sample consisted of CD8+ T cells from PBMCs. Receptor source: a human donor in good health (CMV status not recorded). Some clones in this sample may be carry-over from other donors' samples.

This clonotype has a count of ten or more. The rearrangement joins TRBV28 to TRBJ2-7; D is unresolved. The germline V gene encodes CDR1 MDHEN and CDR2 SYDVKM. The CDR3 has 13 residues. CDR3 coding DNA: TGTGCGACCAGACTCGCGGCTTTATACGAGCAGTACTTC. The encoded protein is CATRLAALYEQYF.

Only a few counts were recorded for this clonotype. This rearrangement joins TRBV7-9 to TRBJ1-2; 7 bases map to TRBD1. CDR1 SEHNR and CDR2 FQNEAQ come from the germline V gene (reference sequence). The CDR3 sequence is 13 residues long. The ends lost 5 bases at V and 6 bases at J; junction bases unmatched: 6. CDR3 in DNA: TGTGCCAGCAGCCTAGGGGGCTCTAATGGCTACACCTTC. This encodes CASSLGGSNGYTF.

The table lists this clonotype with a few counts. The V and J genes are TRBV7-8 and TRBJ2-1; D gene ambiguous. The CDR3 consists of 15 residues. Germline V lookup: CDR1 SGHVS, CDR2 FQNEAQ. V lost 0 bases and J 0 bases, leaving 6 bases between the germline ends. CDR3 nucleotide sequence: TGTGCCAGCAGCTTAGCGCCAGGCTCCTACAATGAGCAGTTCTTC. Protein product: CASSLAPGSYNEQFF.

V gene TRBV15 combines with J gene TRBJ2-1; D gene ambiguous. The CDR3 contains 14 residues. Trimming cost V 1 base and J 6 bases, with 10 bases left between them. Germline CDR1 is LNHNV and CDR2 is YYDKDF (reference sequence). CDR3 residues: CATSRVGNFNEQFF. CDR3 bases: TGTGCCACCAGCAGAGTTGGGAATTTCAATGAGCAGTTCTTC.

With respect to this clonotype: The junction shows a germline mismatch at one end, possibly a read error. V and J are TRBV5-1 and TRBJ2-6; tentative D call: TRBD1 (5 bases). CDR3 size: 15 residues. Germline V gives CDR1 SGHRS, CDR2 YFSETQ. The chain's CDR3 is CASSSTVSGANVLTF. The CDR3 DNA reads TGCGCCAGCAGCTCGACAGTCTCTGGGGCCAACGTCCTTACTTTC.

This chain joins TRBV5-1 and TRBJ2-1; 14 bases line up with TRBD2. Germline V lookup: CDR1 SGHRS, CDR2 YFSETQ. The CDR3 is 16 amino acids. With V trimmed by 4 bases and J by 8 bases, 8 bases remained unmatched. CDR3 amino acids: CASSRGLAGVLDEQFF. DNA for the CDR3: TGCGCCAGCAGCAGGGGACTAGCGGGGGTTTTAGATGAGCAGTTCTTC.

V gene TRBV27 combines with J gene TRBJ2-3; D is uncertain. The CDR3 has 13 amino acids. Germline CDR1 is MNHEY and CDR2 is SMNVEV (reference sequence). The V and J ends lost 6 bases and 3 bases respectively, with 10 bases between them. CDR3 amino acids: CASSFVLTDTQYF. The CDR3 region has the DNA TGTGCCAGCAGCTTCGTGTTAACAGATACGCAGTATTTT.

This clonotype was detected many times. The CDR3 loop is CASSQDLGNSYEQYF. CDR3 coding DNA: TGCGCCAGCAGCCAAGATCTTGGGAACTCCTACGAGCAGTACTTC. This rearrangement joins TRBV4-1 to TRBJ2-7, with D unresolved. The germline gives CDR1 MGHRA, CDR2 YSYEKL. Trimming took off 0 bases at V and 0 bases at J, with 9 bases between the two ends. The CDR3 runs to 15 residues.

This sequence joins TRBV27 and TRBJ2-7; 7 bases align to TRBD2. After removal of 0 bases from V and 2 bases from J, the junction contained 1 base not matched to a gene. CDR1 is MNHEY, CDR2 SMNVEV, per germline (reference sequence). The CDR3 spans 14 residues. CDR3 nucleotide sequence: TGTGCCAGCAGTTTATCGGGAGGGCCCTACGAGCAGTACTTC. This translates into CASSLSGGPYEQYF.

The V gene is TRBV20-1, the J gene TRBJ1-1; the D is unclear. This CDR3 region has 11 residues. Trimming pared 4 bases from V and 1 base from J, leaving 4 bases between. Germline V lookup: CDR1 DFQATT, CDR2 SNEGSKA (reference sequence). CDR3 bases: TGCAGTGCTACAGCGAACACTGAAGCTTTCTTT. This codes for CSATANTEAFF.

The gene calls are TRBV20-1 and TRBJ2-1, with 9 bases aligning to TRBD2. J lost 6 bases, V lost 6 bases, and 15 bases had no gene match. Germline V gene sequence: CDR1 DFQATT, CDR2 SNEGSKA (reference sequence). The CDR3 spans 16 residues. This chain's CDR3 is CSARGGGAVYVNEQFF. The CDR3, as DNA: TGCAGTGCGCGTGGCGGGGGGGCCGTATACGTCAATGAGCAGTTCTTC.

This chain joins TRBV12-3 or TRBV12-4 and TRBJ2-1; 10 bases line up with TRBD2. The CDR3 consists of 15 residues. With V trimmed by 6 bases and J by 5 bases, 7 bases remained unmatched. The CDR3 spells CASRALAGRHNEQFF. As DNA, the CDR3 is TGTGCCAGCAGGGCACTAGCGGGGCGACACAATGAGCAGTTCTTC.

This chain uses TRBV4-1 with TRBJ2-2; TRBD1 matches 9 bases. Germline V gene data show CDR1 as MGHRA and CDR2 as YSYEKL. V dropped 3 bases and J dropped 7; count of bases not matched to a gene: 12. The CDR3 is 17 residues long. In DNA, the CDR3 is TGCGCCAGCAGCCATCGAGTAGGGACAGGGTTAAACGGGGAGCTGTTTTTT. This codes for CASSHRVGTGLNGELFF.

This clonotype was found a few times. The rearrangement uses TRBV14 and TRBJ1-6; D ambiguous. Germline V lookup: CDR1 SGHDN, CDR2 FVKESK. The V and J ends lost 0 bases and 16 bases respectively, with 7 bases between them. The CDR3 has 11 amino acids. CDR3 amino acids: CASSQDGWLHF. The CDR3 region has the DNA TGTGCCAGCAGCCAAGACGGTTGGCTCCACTTT. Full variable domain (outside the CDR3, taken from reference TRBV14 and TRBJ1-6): EAGVTQFPSHSVIEKGQTVTLRCDPISGHDNLYWYRRVMGKEIKFLLHFVKESKQDESGMPNNRFLAERTGGTYSTLKVQPAELEDSGVYFCASSQDGWLHFGNGTRLTVT.

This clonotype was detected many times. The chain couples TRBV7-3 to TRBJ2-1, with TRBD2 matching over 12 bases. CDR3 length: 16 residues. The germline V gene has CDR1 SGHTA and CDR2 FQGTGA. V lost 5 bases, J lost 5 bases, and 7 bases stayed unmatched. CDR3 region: CASSTPSSGGDNEQFF. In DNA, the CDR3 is TGTGCCAGCAGCACCCCCTCTAGCGGGGGGGACAATGAGCAGTTCTTC.

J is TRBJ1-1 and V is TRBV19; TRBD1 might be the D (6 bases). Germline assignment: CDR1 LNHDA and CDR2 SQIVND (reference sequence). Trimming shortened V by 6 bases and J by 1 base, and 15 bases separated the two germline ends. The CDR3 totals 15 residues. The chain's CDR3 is CASRHSVGANTEAFF. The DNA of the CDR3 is TGTGCCAGTAGGCACTCCGTGGGGGCGAACACTGAAGCTTTCTTT.

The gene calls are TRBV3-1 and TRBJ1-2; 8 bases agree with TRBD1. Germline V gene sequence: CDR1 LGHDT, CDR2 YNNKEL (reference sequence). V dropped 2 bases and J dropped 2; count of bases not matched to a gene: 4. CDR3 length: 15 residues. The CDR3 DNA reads TGTGCCAGCAGCCAATCTCCAGGGGGCAACTATGGCTACACCTTC. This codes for CASSQSPGGNYGYTF.

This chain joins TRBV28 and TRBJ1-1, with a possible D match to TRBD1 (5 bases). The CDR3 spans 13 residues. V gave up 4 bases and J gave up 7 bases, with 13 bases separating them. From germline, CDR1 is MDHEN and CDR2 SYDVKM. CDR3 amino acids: CASSYGGAVEAFF. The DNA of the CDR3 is TGTGCCAGCAGTTATGGGGGAGCCGTTGAAGCTTTCTTT.

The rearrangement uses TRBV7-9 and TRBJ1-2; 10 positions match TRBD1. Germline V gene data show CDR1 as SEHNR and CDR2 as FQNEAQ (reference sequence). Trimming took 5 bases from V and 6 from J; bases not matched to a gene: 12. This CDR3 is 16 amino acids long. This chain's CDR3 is CASSPGQGSRRHGYTF. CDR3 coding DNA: TGTGCCAGCAGCCCGGGACAGGGGTCACGCCGTCATGGCTACACCTTC.

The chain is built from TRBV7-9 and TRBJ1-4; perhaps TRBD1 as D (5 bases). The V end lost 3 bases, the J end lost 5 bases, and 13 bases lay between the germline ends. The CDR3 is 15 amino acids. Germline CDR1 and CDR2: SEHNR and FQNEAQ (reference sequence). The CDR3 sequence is CASSFLGPGNEKLFF. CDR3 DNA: TGTGCCAGCAGCTTCTTGGGACCGGGGAATGAAAAACTGTTTTTT.

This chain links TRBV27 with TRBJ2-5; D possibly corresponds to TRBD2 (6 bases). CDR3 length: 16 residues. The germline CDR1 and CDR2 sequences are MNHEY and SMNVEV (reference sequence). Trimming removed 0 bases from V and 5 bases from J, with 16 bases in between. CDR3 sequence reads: CASSLSRGEAWETQYF. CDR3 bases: TGTGCCAGCAGTTTATCGAGAGGGGAGGCGTGGGAGACCCAGTACTTC.

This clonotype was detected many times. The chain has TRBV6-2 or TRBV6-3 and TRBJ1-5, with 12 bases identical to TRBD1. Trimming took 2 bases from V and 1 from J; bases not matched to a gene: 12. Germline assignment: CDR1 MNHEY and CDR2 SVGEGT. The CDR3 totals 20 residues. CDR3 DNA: TGTGCCAGCAGTTACCGGACCGGGACAGGGGGCGGCGGAAGCAATCAGCCCCAGCATTTT. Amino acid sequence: CASSYRTGTGGGGSNQPQHF.

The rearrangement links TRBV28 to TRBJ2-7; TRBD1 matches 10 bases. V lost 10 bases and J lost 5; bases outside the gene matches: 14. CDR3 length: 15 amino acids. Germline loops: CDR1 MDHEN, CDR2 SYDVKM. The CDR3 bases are TGTGCCAACAGACATACCGGGACAGGGGATAACGAGCAGTACTTC. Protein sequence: CANRHTGTGDNEQYF.

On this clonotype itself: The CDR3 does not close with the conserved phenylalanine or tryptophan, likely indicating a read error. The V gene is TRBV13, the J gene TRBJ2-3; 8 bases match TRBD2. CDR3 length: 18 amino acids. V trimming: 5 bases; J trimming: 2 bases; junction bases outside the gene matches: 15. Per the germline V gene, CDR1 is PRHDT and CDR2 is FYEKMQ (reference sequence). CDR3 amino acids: CASSPQPIAGSFTDTQYS. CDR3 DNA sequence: TGTGCCAGCAGCCCTCAACCGATAGCGGGGTCTTTCACAGATACGCAGTATTCT.

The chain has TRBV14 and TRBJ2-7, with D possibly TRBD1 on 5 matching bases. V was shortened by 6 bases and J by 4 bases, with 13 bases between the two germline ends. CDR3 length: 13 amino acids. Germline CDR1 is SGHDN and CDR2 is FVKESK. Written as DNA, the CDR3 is TGTGCCAGCAGGGCCAATCCAGGGTACGAGCAGTACTTC. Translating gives CASRANPGYEQYF.

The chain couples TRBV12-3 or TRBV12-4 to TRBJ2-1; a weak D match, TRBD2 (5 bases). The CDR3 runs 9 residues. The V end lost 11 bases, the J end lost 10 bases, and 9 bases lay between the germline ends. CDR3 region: CASGKEQFF. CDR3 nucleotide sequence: TGTGCCTCGGGAAAAGAGCAGTTCTTC.

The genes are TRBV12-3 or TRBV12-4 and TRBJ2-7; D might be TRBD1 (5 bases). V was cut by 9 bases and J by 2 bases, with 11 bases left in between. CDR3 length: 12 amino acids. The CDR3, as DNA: TGTGCCAGTGGCCCAGGGACCTACGAGCAGTACGTC. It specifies CASGPGTYEQYV.

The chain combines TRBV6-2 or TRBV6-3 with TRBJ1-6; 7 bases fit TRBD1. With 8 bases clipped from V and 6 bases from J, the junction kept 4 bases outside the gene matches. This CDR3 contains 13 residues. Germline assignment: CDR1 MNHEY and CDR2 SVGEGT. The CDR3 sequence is CASQQGPNSPLHF. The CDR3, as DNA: TGTGCCAGCCAACAGGGGCCTAATTCACCCCTCCACTTT.

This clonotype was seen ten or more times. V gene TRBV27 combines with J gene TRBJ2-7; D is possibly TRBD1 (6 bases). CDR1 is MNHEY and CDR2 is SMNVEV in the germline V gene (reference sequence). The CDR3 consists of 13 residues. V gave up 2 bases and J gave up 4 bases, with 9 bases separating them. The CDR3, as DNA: TGTGCCAGCAGTTTAACAGGGTCTTACGAGCAGTACTTC. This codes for CASSLTGSYEQYF.